The 32 T cell receptor beta chains listed next were all sequenced from one sample in a study of T cells in localized non-small cell lung cancer. Produced via immunoSEQ multiplex PCR; TCRdb's table is partial and in-frame only. The table records 72,000 or so clones, 80% to 90% of them present only once. Sequenced material: peripheral blood, taken before any cancer treatment. Receptor source: a male donor aged 60 or over with stage III squamous cell lung carcinoma.

CDR3 nucleotides: TGTGCCAGCAGCCGACAGGGTAACACTGAAGCTTTCTTT. Amino acids: CASSRQGNTEAFF. The chain recombines TRBV7-9 with TRBJ1-1, with TRBD1 identical over 7 bases. V was pared by 5 bases and J by 2 bases, with 2 bases of the junction left unmatched. CDR3 length equals 13 residues. Germline CDR1 and CDR2: SEHNR and FQNEAQ (reference sequence).

V is TRBV5-1 and J is TRBJ1-1; TRBD1 is a possible D gene (6 bases). The V end was cut by 1 base, the J end by 7 bases, with 11 bases between. The CDR3 runs to 13 residues. CDR1 and CDR2 from the germline V gene are SGHRS and YFSETQ. This CDR3 is CASSLNLDSEAFF. The CDR3 coding sequence is TGCGCCAGCAGCTTGAATTTGGACAGTGAAGCTTTCTTT.

J is TRBJ1-2 and V is TRBV6-1; 8 bases fit TRBD1. The CDR3 is 13 amino acids. Per germline, CDR1 MNHNS and CDR2 SASEGT. V was clipped by 4 bases and J by 4 bases; unmatched bases: 2. Written as DNA, the CDR3 is TGTGCCAGCAGTGGTGGACAGGGCTATGGCTACACCTTC. It translates to CASSGGQGYGYTF.

This clone was seen only a few times. The rearrangement links TRBV7-7 to TRBJ2-1, with 7 bases fitting TRBD1. The CDR3 totals 13 residues. V was clipped by 4 bases and J by 6 bases; unmatched bases: 3. Germline lookup yields CDR1 SSHAT and CDR2 FNYEAQ (reference sequence). The CDR3 reads CASSSTGSNEQFF. The CDR3 region has the DNA TGTGCCAGCAGCTCGACAGGGTCCAATGAGCAGTTCTTC.

The chain links TRBV19 to TRBJ1-2, with no clear D. With 6 bases removed from V and 7 bases from J, the gap between germline ends came to 18 bases. Germline values: CDR1 LNHDA, CDR2 SQIVND (reference sequence). The CDR3 sequence is 14 residues long. The CDR3: CASSGLEGLSGYTF. The CDR3 DNA reads TGTGCCAGTAGCGGACTGGAGGGCCTCAGTGGCTACACCTTC.

This clone has just a few counts. The chain uses TRBV6-5 and TRBJ1-4; D is unclear. Germline-derived CDR1 and CDR2 are MNHEY and SVGAGI. The germline V and J ends were trimmed by 6 bases and 7 bases, with 15 bases remaining between them. The CDR3 contains 14 residues. The CDR3 bases are TGTGCCAGCAGATCGCGCTCAAGCAGTGAAAAACTGTTTTTT. Its translation is CASRSRSSSEKLFF.

This chain joins TRBV6-5 and TRBJ2-2; 8 positions match TRBD1. The V gene's germline CDR1 is MNHEY and CDR2 SVGAGI. The CDR3 totals 15 residues. The ends lost 7 bases at V and 5 bases at J; junction bases unmatched: 9. For the CDR3, the DNA is TGTGCCAGCACTGAGGACAGGGCGGGAACCGGGGAGCTGTTTTTT. Protein: CASTEDRAGTGELFF.

In this sample, this clone turned up a few times. The V call is TRBV9, the J call TRBJ1-2, with D maybe TRBD1 (6 bases). V lost 7 bases and J 8 bases, leaving 30 bases between the germline ends. The germline gives CDR1 SGDLS, CDR2 YYNGEE. CDR3 length: 17 amino acids. The CDR3 loop reads CASGEGPETGNPWGYTF. CDR3 DNA sequence: TGTGCCAGCGGAGAGGGCCCCGAAACAGGGAACCCTTGGGGCTACACCTTC.

The chain has TRBV4-3 and TRBJ1-4; the match to TRBD1 covers 9 bases. CDR1 is LGHNA, CDR2 YSLEER, per germline. J lost 4 bases, V lost 4 bases, and 4 bases had no gene match. This CDR3 spans 15 amino acids. CDR3: CASSPGDRDNEKLFF. The CDR3 DNA reads as TGCGCCAGCAGCCCCGGGGACAGGGATAATGAAAAACTGTTTTTT.

This chain links TRBV10-1 with TRBJ1-2; no clear D. Trimming removed 5 bases at V and 2 bases at J, with 21 bases between. The CDR3 extends over 17 amino acids. The germline CDR1 and CDR2 sequences are WNHNN and SYGVQD (reference sequence). The CDR3 here is CASSSRTPFSSNYGYTF. For the CDR3, the DNA is TGCGCCAGCAGTTCCCGGACCCCCTTCTCATCCAACTATGGCTACACCTTC.

The chain has TRBV2 and TRBJ1-5; perhaps TRBD1 as D (5 bases). Germline values: CDR1 SNHLY, CDR2 FYNNEI. The CDR3 is made up of 14 amino acids. The V end was cut by 1 base, the J end by 7 bases, with 11 bases between. The CDR3 nucleotides are TGTGCCAGCAGTGAAGGGGGGGTGGGCCAGCCCCAGCATTTT. This gives the protein CASSEGGVGQPQHF.

The chain combines TRBV29-1 with TRBJ1-1, with no clear D. Germline V gives CDR1 SQVTM, CDR2 ANQGSEA. V lost 7 bases, J lost 1 base, and 7 bases lay in between. The CDR3 covers 11 residues. The CDR3 sequence: CSGRENTEAFF. For the CDR3, the DNA is TGCAGCGGCCGTGAGAACACTGAAGCTTTCTTT.

The chain is built from TRBV18 and TRBJ2-7, with 10 positions matching TRBD1. CDR3 size: 13 residues. Germline V CDR1 and CDR2: KGHSH, LQKENI. The V gene end was trimmed by 3 bases and the J gene end by 6 bases; junction bases not matched to a gene: 2. CDR3 in amino acids: CASSPTGGREQYV. In nucleotides, the CDR3 is TGTGCCAGCTCACCGACAGGGGGCCGCGAGCAGTACGTC.

This rearrangement joins TRBV28 to TRBJ1-1; D gene unclear. CDR3 size: 14 residues. Germline CDR1 and CDR2: MDHEN and SYDVKM. Trimming cost V 2 bases and J 3 bases, with 10 bases left between them. Here the CDR3 reads CASSLTQLYTEAFF. CDR3 nucleotide sequence: TGTGCCAGCAGTTTAACCCAGCTATACACTGAAGCTTTCTTT.

CDR3 amino acids: CASSLEFSPLHF. The CDR3 DNA is TGTGCCAGCAGCTTGGAGTTCTCACCCCTCCACTTT. The chain combines TRBV5-6 with TRBJ1-6; D is ambiguous. The CDR3 is 12 residues long. CDR1 is SGHDT, CDR2 YYEEEE, per germline. V lost 0 bases and J 10 bases, leaving 5 bases between the germline ends.

The chain uses TRBV18 and TRBJ2-2; D perhaps matches TRBD2 (6 bases). The germline V gene has CDR1 KGHSH and CDR2 LQKENI. The CDR3 totals 17 residues. V gave up 2 bases and J gave up 6 bases, with 19 bases separating them. The CDR3 is CASSPRQGGRVAGELFF. The CDR3 DNA sequence: TGTGCCAGCTCACCAAGGCAGGGAGGCCGAGTTGCCGGGGAGCTGTTTTTT. Full variable domain (remainder filled in from reference TRBV18 and TRBJ2-2): NAGVMQNPRHLVRRRGQEARLRCSPMKGHSHVYWYRQLPEEGLKFMVYLQKENIIDESGMPKERFSAEFPKEGPSILRIQQVVRGDSAAYFCASSPRQGGRVAGELFFGEGSRLTVL.

This chain uses TRBV7-3 with TRBJ2-3, with D perhaps TRBD1 (5 bases). Germline loops: CDR1 SGHTA, CDR2 FQGTGA. The length of the CDR3 is 14 residues. V lost 1 base and J 2 bases, leaving 7 bases between the germline ends. The CDR3 bases are TGTGCCAGCAGCTTAAGTGGGGCCACAGATACGCAGTATTTT. Protein: CASSLSGATDTQYF.

This clone has only a few counts. The chain combines TRBV7-9 with TRBJ2-1, with D possibly matching TRBD2 (6 bases). The ends were cut back, 5 bases at V and 0 bases at J, with 11 bases in the middle. This CDR3 is 15 amino acids long. From germline, CDR1 is SEHNR and CDR2 FQNEAQ (reference sequence). CDR3 sequence reads: CASSRGTRSYNEQFF. The DNA of the CDR3 is TGTGCCAGCAGCCGCGGGACGCGCTCCTACAATGAGCAGTTCTTC.

The J gene is TRBJ1-1, the V gene TRBV19; the D is unclear. Germline V gene data show CDR1 as LNHDA and CDR2 as SQIVND (reference sequence). This CDR3 region has 14 residues. Trimming removed 4 bases at V and 1 base at J, with 10 bases between. This CDR3 reads CASSKGRENTEAFF. The CDR3 DNA reads TGTGCCAGTAGTAAAGGGAGAGAGAACACTGAAGCTTTCTTT.

The rearrangement uses TRBV5-6 and TRBJ1-5; D gene ambiguous. V lost 4 bases, J lost 3 bases, and 11 bases lay in between. The length of the CDR3 is 14 residues. CDR1 and CDR2 from the germline V gene are SGHDT and YYEEEE. This CDR3 reads CASSREGLNQPQHF. The CDR3 nucleotides read TGTGCCAGCAGCCGCGAGGGTCTCAATCAGCCCCAGCATTTT.

The rearrangement uses TRBV28 and TRBJ2-5, with D tentatively TRBD2 (6 bases). CDR1 and CDR2 (germline): MDHEN, SYDVKM. The CDR3 totals 15 residues. The germline V and J ends were trimmed by 6 bases and 7 bases, with 21 bases remaining between them. CDR3 nucleotide sequence: TGTGCCAGCAGGCGACACGGGACTCTGGTTGGGACCCAGTACTTC. Its protein product is CASRRHGTLVGTQYF. Supplemented by reference TRBV28 and TRBJ2-5, the full variable domain reads DVKVTQSSRYLVKRTGEKVFLECVQDMDHENMFWYRQDPGLGLRLIYFSYDVKMKEKGDIPEGYSVSREKKERFSLILESASTNQTSMYLCASRRHGTLVGTQYFGPGTRLLVL.

The chain joins TRBV21-1 to TRBJ1-2; the D call in the table, TRBD1, was not verified against the DNA. TRBV21-1 represents a pseudogene. The CDR3 length is 16 residues. CDR3 loop: CASSKRGWGPYYGYTF. The CDR3 DNA follows: TGTGCCAGCAGCAAGCGTGGGTGGGGGCCGTACTATGGCTACACCTTC.

In this sample, this clone turned up once. J is TRBJ1-2 and V is TRBV6-6; D possibly corresponds to TRBD1 (6 bases). V was clipped by 4 bases and J by 4 bases, with 13 bases between them. Per germline, CDR1 MNHNY and CDR2 SVGAGI (reference sequence). The CDR3 covers 14 residues. The CDR3 DNA follows: TGTGCCAGCAGTTTGAGAACAGGGACCTATGGCTACACCTTC. Translation gives CASSLRTGTYGYTF.

DNA for the CDR3: TGTGCCAGCAGCTTACGTCGGACTAGCGGGGGGTCTTCGGAGACCCAGTACTTC. Its protein is CASSLRRTSGGSSETQYF. V and J are TRBV11-2 and TRBJ2-5; 14 positions match TRBD2. This CDR3 has 18 residues. The germline V gene has CDR1 SGHAT and CDR2 FQNNGV. V was clipped by 2 bases and J by 5 bases; unmatched bases: 10.

The chain couples TRBV6-6 to TRBJ1-4; 8 bases fit TRBD1. CDR3 size: 15 residues. The V and J ends lost 7 bases and 8 bases, in that order; junction bases with no gene match: 12. Germline V CDR1 and CDR2: MNHNY, SVGAGI (reference sequence). CDR3 sequence reads: CASTPLGPGGEKLFF. CDR3 bases: TGTGCCAGCACCCCTCTAGGGCCAGGGGGCGAAAAACTGTTTTTT.

The chain combines TRBV6-6 with TRBJ1-4, with D possibly being TRBD1 (5 bases). In germline, CDR1 is MNHNY, CDR2 SVGAGI (reference sequence). This CDR3 comprises 16 residues. V was cut by 0 bases and J by 3 bases, with 11 bases left in between. CDR3 residues: CASSYSRGGSNEKLFF. The CDR3 DNA reads TGTGCCAGCAGTTACTCGCGGGGGGGATCTAATGAAAAACTGTTTTTT.

The rearrangement joins TRBV9 to TRBJ1-2, with TRBD1 as a possible D gene (5 bases). Germline CDR1 SGDLS, CDR2 YYNGEE. Trimming stripped 0 bases from V and 2 bases from J, with 8 bases between. CDR3 length: 14 residues. CDR3 coding DNA: TGTGCCAGCAGCGTAGGGCAGGGAAACTATGGCTACACCTTC. This sequence encodes CASSVGQGNYGYTF.

The rearrangement links TRBV28 to TRBJ2-3, with D perhaps matching TRBD2 (7 bases). Germline V CDR1 and CDR2: MDHEN, SYDVKM. V was cut by 4 bases and J by 2 bases, with 10 bases left in between. The CDR3 is 14 residues long. CDR3: CASSSGGYTDTQYF. In DNA form, the CDR3 reads TGTGCCAGCAGTTCGGGGGGCTACACAGATACGCAGTATTTT.

This clone appeared a single time. The chain joins TRBV6-4 to TRBJ1-5; TRBD1 matches at 7 bases. The CDR3 has 15 amino acids. V was clipped by 6 bases and J by 2 bases; unmatched bases: 7. From germline, CDR1 is MRHNA and CDR2 SNTAGT. CDR3 region: CASRTGTVGNQPQHF. The CDR3 region has the DNA TGTGCCAGCAGGACCGGGACAGTAGGCAATCAGCCCCAGCATTTT.

The chain has TRBV18 and TRBJ2-1; D remains ambiguous. CDR1 and CDR2 (germline): KGHSH, LQKENI. The CDR3 length is 13 residues. Trimming stripped 3 bases from V and 6 bases from J, with 9 bases between. DNA of the CDR3: TGTGCCAGCTCACCCCCCTCTCTCAATGAGCAGTTCTTC. It is translated as CASSPPSLNEQFF.

This clone was picked up many times. The rearrangement links TRBV7-2 to TRBJ2-3, with a weak D call TRBD1 (5 bases). The CDR3 totals 16 residues. The germline V and J ends were trimmed by 5 bases and 3 bases, with 18 bases remaining between them. Per the germline V gene, CDR1 is SGHTA and CDR2 is FQGNSA. DNA for the CDR3: TGTGCCAGCAGCCCAAGAAGACAGTTACCTACAGATACGCAGTATTTT. Its translation is CASSPRRQLPTDTQYF.

The rearrangement joins TRBV5-1 to TRBJ2-6; a possible D gene is TRBD2 (6 bases). The CDR3 contains 17 residues. Trimming shortened V by 8 bases and J by 2 bases, and 20 bases separated the two germline ends. The V gene's germline CDR1 is SGHRS and CDR2 YFSETQ. The CDR3: CASRGGPRGAGANVLTF. In nucleotides, the CDR3 is TGCGCCAGTCGGGGTGGACCCCGCGGGGCTGGGGCCAACGTCCTGACTTTC.